Given below is one TCR beta chain in context. These data come from a study of T cell changes during pregnancy in multiple sclerosis. TCRdb keeps only in-frame clones here, not all; method: immunoSEQ multiplex PCR. The table has some 44,000 clones, roughly 90% seen once; the top ten hold 0.45% to 0.6%. The CDR3 is 15 amino acids. CDR1 and CDR2 (germline): MDHEN, SYDVKM. Trimming took 2 bases from V and 4 from J; bases not matched to a gene: 6. The sample consisted of CD4+ T cells from peripheral blood mononuclear cells, taken in the third trimester of pregnancy. The chain employs TRBV28 and TRBJ2-5; 8 nucleotides agree with TRBD1. This clonotype originated in a female donor with multiple sclerosis, enrolled in a pregnancy study. For the CDR3, the DNA is TGTGCCAGCAGTTTACAGGGGGCGCGAAGAGAGACCCAGTACTTC. Translating it yields CASSLQGARRETQYF.